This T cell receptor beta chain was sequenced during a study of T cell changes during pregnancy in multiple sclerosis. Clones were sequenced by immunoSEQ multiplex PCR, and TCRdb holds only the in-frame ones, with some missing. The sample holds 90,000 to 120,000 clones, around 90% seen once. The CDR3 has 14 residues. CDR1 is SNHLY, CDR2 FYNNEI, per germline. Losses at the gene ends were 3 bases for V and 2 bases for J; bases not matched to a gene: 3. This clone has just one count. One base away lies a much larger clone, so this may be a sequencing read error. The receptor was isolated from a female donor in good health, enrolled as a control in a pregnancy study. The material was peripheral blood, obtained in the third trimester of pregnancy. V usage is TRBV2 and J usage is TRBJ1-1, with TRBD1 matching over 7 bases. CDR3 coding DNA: TGTGCCAGCAGTGAGGGGACAGCTAACACTGAAGCTTTCTTT. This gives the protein CASSEGTANTEAFF. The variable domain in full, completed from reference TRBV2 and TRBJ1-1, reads EPEVTQTPSHQVTQMGQEVILRCVPISNHLYFYWYRQILGQKVEFLVSFYNNEISEKSEIFDDQFSVERPDGSNFTLKIRSTKLEDSAMYFCASSEGTANTEAFFGQGTRLTVV.